This T cell receptor beta chain was observed in a study of blood T cells in healthy people across ages. Findings and caveats of the study: Long-lived and aged donors differed, with more naive CD4+ cells and higher diversity in the long-lived. As age increased, TCR beta diversity per million T cells fell in a roughly linear fashion.

Combining a sample-barcoded 5' primer with a J-beta primer mix, a second PCR ran for roughly 6 to 11 cycles. Using its own MiXCR run on the 5' RACE reads, TCRdb lists one record per CDR3 protein. The sample lists around 1.5 million distinct CDR3 sequences, approximately 32% seen once, with 10% to 12% in the top ten. Germline V gene sequence: CDR1 LNHNV, CDR2 YYDKDF (reference sequence). The CDR3 is made up of 16 amino acids. Trimming shortened V by 0 bases and J by 0 bases, and 12 bases separated the two germline ends. About this clonotype itself: Its antigen is not known.

Input material: blood. The TCR was taken from a woman in her 30s in good health. The V and J genes are TRBV15 and TRBJ2-7; tentatively, D is TRBD2 (6 bases). This chain's CDR3 is CATSRDGGGSSYEQYF. The CDR3 region has the DNA TGTGCCACCAGCAGAGATGGGGGAGGCAGCTCCTACGAGCAGTACTTC.